The 17 T cell receptor beta chains given below trace back to one sample, sequenced in a study of naive and memory T cell subsets. Study results and limitations: Possibly reflecting memory cells re-expressing CD45RA, a few larger clonotypes occurred in naive repertoires, especially CD8.

Their specific antigens are unknown. Two oligonucleotides, mixed equimolar, formed the beta constant-region primer covering TRBC1 and TRBC2. Ligated cDNA was amplified by four rounds of PCR with nested alpha and beta constant-region primers and SP2. TCRdb processed the UMI-ligation and nested PCR reads anew with MiXCR; each CDR3 protein has one entry. The data contain 130,000 to 150,000 distinct CDR3 sequences, roughly 23% of them singletons. The specimen was naive CD4+ T cells from blood. These receptors originate from a human donor in good health.

This clonotype was found many times. At one of its ends the junction is not consistent with the germline gene, which may arise from a read error. The J gene is TRBJ2-5, the V gene TRBV5-1; D uncertain. The CDR3 has 12 amino acids. From germline, CDR1 is SGHRS and CDR2 YFSETQ. CDR3 sequence: CASSLLGETQYF. CDR3 coding DNA: TGTGCCAGCAGTCTACTGGGAGAGACCCAGTACTTC.

This clonotype has more than one count but fewer than ten. A junction end diverges from the germline sequence, so it may reflect a read error. This chain uses TRBV20-1 with TRBJ1-1; 8 bases are shared with TRBD1. CDR1 is DFQATT and CDR2 is SNEGSKA in the germline V gene (reference sequence). The CDR3 extends over 15 amino acids. The chain's CDR3 is CSARDRGRGGTEAFF. The CDR3 bases are TGCAGTGCCAGAGACAGGGGCCGAGGGGGCACTGAAGCTTTCTTT.

This clonotype was seen just once. The chain uses TRBV5-1 and TRBJ1-1; possible D gene TRBD1, 5 bases. Trimming cost V 5 bases and J 12 bases, with 23 bases left between them. The CDR3 spans 14 residues. From germline, CDR1 is SGHRS and CDR2 YFSETQ. Here the CDR3 DNA reads TGCGCCAGCAGGGATTCGATCCGGGACCTCGGGACTTTCTTT. This sequence encodes CASRDSIRDLGTFF.

This clonotype came up a few times. This chain links TRBV11-2 with TRBJ1-5; a possible D gene is TRBD1 (6 bases). With 1 base removed from V and 6 bases from J, the gap between germline ends came to 13 bases. The CDR3 totals 15 residues. Germline V gene sequence: CDR1 SGHAT, CDR2 FQNNGV. The DNA for the CDR3 is TGTGCCAGCAGCTTAGGCGTGGGGGCGGGTCAGCCCCAGCATTTT. Encoded protein: CASSLGVGAGQPQHF.

Many counts were recorded for this clonotype. The rearrangement links TRBV28 to TRBJ2-7; 7 positions agree with TRBD1. The CDR3 spans 18 residues. With V trimmed by 4 bases and J by 4 bases, 19 bases remained unmatched. In germline, CDR1 is MDHEN, CDR2 SYDVKM. The CDR3 sequence: CASSSFTPSGTDWYEQYF. The CDR3 DNA reads as TGTGCCAGCAGTTCCTTCACTCCTTCCGGGACAGACTGGTACGAGCAGTACTTC. The full variable domain, rest sourced from reference TRBV28 and TRBJ2-7, is DVKVTQSSRYLVKRTGEKVFLECVQDMDHENMFWYRQDPGLGLRLIYFSYDVKMKEKGDIPEGYSVSREKKERFSLILESASTNQTSMYLCASSSFTPSGTDWYEQYFGPGTRLTVT.

This clonotype was detected once. The CDR3: CASSQRTGSRQETQYF. The CDR3 DNA reads TGTGCCAGCTCACAGCGGACAGGGAGTAGACAAGAGACCCAGTACTTC. V is TRBV18 and J is TRBJ2-5; 8 nucleotides align to TRBD1. The CDR3 length is 16 residues. Germline CDR1 and CDR2: KGHSH and LQKENI. With V trimmed by 4 bases and J by 2 bases, 9 bases remained unmatched.

V usage is TRBV27 and J usage is TRBJ1-1; D uncertain. Between the trimmed V and J ends, which lost 5 bases and 2 bases, there was a span of 15 bases. Germline V lookup: CDR1 MNHEY, CDR2 SMNVEV (reference sequence). The CDR3 runs to 15 residues. In DNA, the CDR3 is TGTGCCAGCAGTCCGGACTGGTCGGGTAACACTGAAGCTTTCTTT. Amino acids: CASSPDWSGNTEAFF.

The V gene is TRBV27, the J gene TRBJ2-3; D possibly matches TRBD1 or TRBD2 (5 bases each). Trimming took 5 bases from V and 5 from J, leaving 14 bases between them. Germline V gives CDR1 MNHEY, CDR2 SMNVEV (reference sequence). The CDR3 length is 14 residues. The CDR3 nucleotides read TGTGCCAGCAGTCCAGTTTGGGACGGAGATACGCAGTATTTT. It is translated as CASSPVWDGDTQYF.

The rearrangement joins TRBV7-2 to TRBJ2-7, with 16 positions matching TRBD2. After removal of 5 bases from V and 7 bases from J, the junction contained 11 bases not matched to a gene. Germline V lookup: CDR1 SGHTA, CDR2 FQGNSA. CDR3 length equals 17 residues. In DNA form, the CDR3 reads TGTGCCAGCAGCGTCAAGGGGACTAGCGGGAGGGTTGGGGAGCAGTACTTC. As protein: CASSVKGTSGRVGEQYF.

This clonotype was counted a few times. The chain couples TRBV29-1 to TRBJ1-1, with D uncertain. V lost 4 bases, J lost 0 bases, and 9 bases lay in between. There are 13 residues in the CDR3. Germline CDR1 is SQVTM and CDR2 is ANQGSEA. The CDR3 nucleotides are TGCAGCGTTGGAACGACAATGAACACTGAAGCTTTCTTT. It specifies CSVGTTMNTEAFF.

This clonotype was counted a few times. The chain couples TRBV7-9 to TRBJ2-7; 12 bases are a match to TRBD2. The V segment lost 4 bases and the J segment 5 bases; nucleotides outside the gene matches: 0. Germline lookup yields CDR1 SEHNR and CDR2 FQNEAQ (reference sequence). The CDR3 runs to 13 residues. In DNA, the CDR3 is TGTGCCAGCAGCTCTAGCGGGAGGGACGAGCAGTACTTC. This sequence encodes CASSSSGRDEQYF.

The chain recombines TRBV4-3 with TRBJ1-4, with D maybe TRBD1 (5 bases). V shed 4 bases and J shed 4 bases, with 10 bases lying between them. This CDR3 region has 14 residues. Per germline, CDR1 LGHNA and CDR2 YSLEER. CDR3 in amino acids: CASSPQQDNEKLFF. The CDR3 DNA follows: TGCGCCAGCAGCCCCCAACAGGATAATGAAAAACTGTTTTTT.

The sample holds one count of this clonotype. V gene TRBV6-2 or TRBV6-3 combines with J gene TRBJ2-7; D perhaps matches TRBD1 (6 bases). V gave up 0 bases and J gave up 0 bases, with 18 bases separating them. This CDR3 region has 18 residues. CDR1 and CDR2 (germline): MNHEY, SVGEGT. This CDR3 is CASSYSSPRTASSYEQYF. The DNA of the CDR3 is TGTGCCAGCAGTTACTCGAGTCCCCGGACAGCCAGCTCCTACGAGCAGTACTTC.

The V and J genes are TRBV4-1 and TRBJ2-1; 7 bases match TRBD2. The germline V gene encodes CDR1 MGHRA and CDR2 YSYEKL. Trimming cost V 2 bases and J 3 bases; bases outside gene matches: 7. The CDR3 is made up of 16 amino acids. CDR3 sequence reads: CASSQPVAGNYNEQFF. The CDR3 DNA follows: TGCGCCAGCAGCCAACCGGTAGCGGGTAACTACAATGAGCAGTTCTTC.

J is TRBJ2-2 and V is TRBV7-2; 7 bases align to TRBD2. The CDR3 length is 15 residues. Germline V gives CDR1 SGHTA, CDR2 FQGNSA. V lost 5 bases to trimming and J lost 6 bases; unmatched junction nucleotides: 9. The CDR3 bases are TGTGCCAGCAGCCCACGACTAGCTGTGGCCGGGGAGCTGTTTTTT. Its protein is CASSPRLAVAGELFF.

The chain links TRBV6-2 or TRBV6-3 to TRBJ2-7, with 7 positions matching TRBD2. This CDR3 is 19 amino acids long. Trimming at V came to 4 bases and at J to 2 bases, leaving 20 bases not matched to a gene. Germline V gene sequence: CDR1 MNHEY, CDR2 SVGEGT. CDR3 coding DNA: TGTGCCAGCAGTTCCCCGACTTTAGTGCCGAGCGGGAAGCCCTACGAGCAGTACTTC. This gives the protein CASSSPTLVPSGKPYEQYF.

This clonotype was counted only a few times. V gene TRBV28 combines with J gene TRBJ2-7; TRBD1 is a possible D gene (5 bases). Germline V CDR1 and CDR2: MDHEN, SYDVKM. The CDR3 length is 13 residues. V lost 5 bases and J lost 5, with 13 bases in between. In DNA form, the CDR3 reads TGTGCCAGCAGTGACTCGGACAAGGACGAGCAGTACTTC. Encoded protein: CASSDSDKDEQYF.